The 8 T cell receptor beta chains below come from one sample, sequenced in a study of Ad26.COV2.S vaccination and SARS-CoV-2 variants. Treatment reported: around 19 received Ad26.COV2.S at low or high dose, single or two shots; about 5 received placebo; per-sample allocation not given. Day 63 following the first vaccine or placebo injection was when the samples were taken. Clones were read by immunoSEQ multiplex PCR, and TCRdb kept only the in-frame ones, dropping some. This sample has around 300,000 clones; around nine tenths occur once, and the top ten carry about 4.6%. Sequenced here: peripheral blood, sampled in a trial of Ad26.COV2.S vaccine versus placebo. These receptors were taken from a person between 18 and 59 years old who received the Ad26.COV2.S COVID-19 vaccine or a placebo.

The chain employs TRBV28 and TRBJ1-4, with 11 nucleotides matching TRBD1. Germline V CDR1 and CDR2: MDHEN, SYDVKM. Trimming cost V 4 bases and J 2 bases; bases outside gene matches: 9. The CDR3 runs to 18 residues. In nucleotides, the CDR3 is TGTGCCAGCAGTTCCCCCCGGACAGGGGGCCTGACTAATGAAAAACTGTTTTTT. Residues: CASSSPRTGGLTNEKLFF.

The chain joins TRBV10-2 to TRBJ1-5; D not certain. The CDR3 length is 12 residues. Trimming took off 3 bases at V and 6 bases at J, with 6 bases between the two ends. The germline gives CDR1 WSHSY, CDR2 SAAADI. The CDR3 coding sequence is TGCGCCAGCAGTGATCCGGGTCAGCCCCAGCATTTT. Residues: CASSDPGQPQHF.

The gene calls are TRBV5-6 and TRBJ1-2; a weak D match, TRBD1 (6 bases). CDR1 and CDR2 from the germline V gene are SGHDT and YYEEEE. The CDR3 length is 13 residues. V lost 4 bases to trimming and J lost 3 bases, with 10 bases between them. This CDR3 reads CASSPTGDYGYTF. The CDR3 nucleotides read TGTGCCAGCAGCCCGACAGGAGACTATGGCTACACCTTC.

The chain joins TRBV7-2 to TRBJ2-5, with 11 nucleotides matching TRBD2. Germline V lookup: CDR1 SGHTA, CDR2 FQGNSA. The length of the CDR3 is 16 residues. V lost 4 bases and J lost 1; bases outside the gene matches: 5. Here the CDR3 DNA reads TGTGCCAGCAGCTCCACTAGCGGGGGAGCCCAAGAGACCCAGTACTTC. The encoded protein is CASSSTSGGAQETQYF.

This clone was counted between two and nine times. The chain uses TRBV7-2 and TRBJ2-1, with D possibly called TRBD1 or TRBD2 (5 bases each). The germline V and J ends were trimmed by 3 bases and 7 bases, with 13 bases remaining between them. The germline V gene encodes CDR1 SGHTA and CDR2 FQGNSA. This CDR3 region has 14 residues. CDR3 protein: CASSFMGRGNEQFF. The CDR3 DNA is TGTGCCAGCAGCTTCATGGGACGGGGAAATGAGCAGTTCTTC.

This rearrangement joins TRBV19 to TRBJ1-4; TRBD1 is a possible D gene (6 bases). CDR1 is LNHDA and CDR2 is SQIVND in the germline V gene (reference sequence). The CDR3 is 14 amino acids. Trimming left V 4 bases short and J 6 bases short, with 12 bases between. CDR3 in DNA: TGTGCCAGTAGTACCGGGACATGGCATGAAAAACTGTTTTTT. Amino acid sequence: CASSTGTWHEKLFF.

The V call is TRBV2, the J call TRBJ2-5; D is ambiguous. Germline values: CDR1 SNHLY, CDR2 FYNNEI. The CDR3 runs 15 residues. The V end lost 2 bases, the J end lost 5 bases, and 15 bases lay between the germline ends. The CDR3 reads CASSEIRFVGETQYF. CDR3 nucleotides: TGTGCCAGCAGTGAAATCCGCTTCGTGGGGGAGACCCAGTACTTC.

The rearrangement links TRBV29-1 to TRBJ2-5; 10 bases are shared with TRBD1. Per germline, CDR1 SQVTM and CDR2 ANQGSEA. CDR3 length: 13 amino acids. The V segment lost 7 bases and the J segment 2 bases; nucleotides outside the gene matches: 4. The CDR3 region has the DNA TGCAGCGGCATGGACAGGGGGCAAGAGACCCAGTACTTC. Amino acid sequence: CSGMDRGQETQYF.